This TCR beta chain was recorded in a study of cytomegalovirus exposure and HLA in healthy donors. CDR1 SGHRS and CDR2 YFSETQ come from the germline V gene. The CDR3 covers 15 residues. Between the trimmed V and J ends, which lost 0 bases and 2 bases, there was a span of 12 bases. This clone turned up a few times. Primers included in the PCR were 60 Vbeta and 13 Jbeta primers. TCRdb's table, derived via immunoSEQ multiplex PCR, lists solely in-frame clones and lacks some. The sample consists of some 150,000 clones, roughly 87% of them appearing once. The sequencing input was PBMCs. This receptor was obtained from a woman younger than 45 in good health and CMV-seronegative. The V gene is TRBV5-1, the J gene TRBJ2-7, with D hard to call. The CDR3 loop is CASSLETGGTYEQYF. The CDR3 region has the DNA TGCGCCAGCAGCTTGGAGACGGGTGGCACCTACGAGCAGTACTTC.